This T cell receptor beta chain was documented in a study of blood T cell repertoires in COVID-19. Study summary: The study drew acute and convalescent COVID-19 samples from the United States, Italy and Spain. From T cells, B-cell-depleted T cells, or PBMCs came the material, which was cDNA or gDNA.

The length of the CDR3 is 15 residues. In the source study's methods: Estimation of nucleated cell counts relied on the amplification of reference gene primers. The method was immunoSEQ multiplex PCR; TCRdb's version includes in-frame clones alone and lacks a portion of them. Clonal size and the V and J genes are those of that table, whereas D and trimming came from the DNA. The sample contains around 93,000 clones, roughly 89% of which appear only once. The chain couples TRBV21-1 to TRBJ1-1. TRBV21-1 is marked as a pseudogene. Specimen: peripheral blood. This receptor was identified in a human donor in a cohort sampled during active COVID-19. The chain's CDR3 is CASSPVGPGGTEAFF. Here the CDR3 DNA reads TGTGCCAGCAGCCCAGTTGGGCCAGGAGGGACTGAAGCTTTCTTT.